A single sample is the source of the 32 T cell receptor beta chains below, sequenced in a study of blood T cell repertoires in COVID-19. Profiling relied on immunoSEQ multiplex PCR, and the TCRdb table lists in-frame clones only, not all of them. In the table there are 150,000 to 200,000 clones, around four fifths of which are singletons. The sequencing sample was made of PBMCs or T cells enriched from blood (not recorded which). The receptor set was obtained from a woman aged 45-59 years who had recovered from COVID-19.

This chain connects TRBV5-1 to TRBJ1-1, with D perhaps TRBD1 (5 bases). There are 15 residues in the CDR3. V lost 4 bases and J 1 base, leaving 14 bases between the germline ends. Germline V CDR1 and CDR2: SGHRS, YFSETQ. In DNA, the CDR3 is TGCGCCAGCAGCGGTAGTTCAGGGAAGAACACTGAAGCTTTCTTT. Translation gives CASSGSSGKNTEAFF.

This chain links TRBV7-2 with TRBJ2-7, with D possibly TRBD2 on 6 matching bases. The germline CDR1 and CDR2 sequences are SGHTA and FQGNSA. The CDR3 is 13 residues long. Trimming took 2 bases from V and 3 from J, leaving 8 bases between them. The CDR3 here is CASSLKGGYEQYF. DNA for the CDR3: TGTGCCAGCAGCTTAAAGGGAGGCTACGAGCAGTACTTC.

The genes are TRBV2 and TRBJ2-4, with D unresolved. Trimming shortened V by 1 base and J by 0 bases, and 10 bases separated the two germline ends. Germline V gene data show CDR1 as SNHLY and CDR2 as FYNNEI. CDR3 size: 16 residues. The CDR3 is CASSEVTALAKNIQYF. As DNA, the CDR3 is TGTGCCAGCAGTGAAGTAACAGCCCTAGCCAAAAACATTCAGTACTTC.

The CDR3 DNA reads as TGTGCCAGCAGCCAGGATGTATGGGTCCGAGAGACCCAGTACTTC. Translation gives CASSQDVWVRETQYF. This rearrangement joins TRBV6-5 to TRBJ2-5; D is undetermined. V dropped 6 bases and J dropped 4 bases, with 18 bases sitting between them. The CDR3 is made up of 15 amino acids. Germline CDR1 is MNHEY and CDR2 is SVGAGI.

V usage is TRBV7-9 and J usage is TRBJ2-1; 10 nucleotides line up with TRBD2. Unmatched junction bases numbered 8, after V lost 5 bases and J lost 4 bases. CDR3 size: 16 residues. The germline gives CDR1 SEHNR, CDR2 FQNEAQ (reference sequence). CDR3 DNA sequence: TGTGCCAGCAGCCCATTAGCGGGAGGAATATACAATGAGCAGTTCTTC. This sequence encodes CASSPLAGGIYNEQFF.

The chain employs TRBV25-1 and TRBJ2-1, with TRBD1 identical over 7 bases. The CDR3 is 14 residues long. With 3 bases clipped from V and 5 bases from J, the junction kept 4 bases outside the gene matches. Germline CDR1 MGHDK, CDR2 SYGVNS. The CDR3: CASSEDRPNNEQFF. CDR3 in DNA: TGTGCCAGCAGTGAGGACAGGCCGAACAATGAGCAGTTCTTC.

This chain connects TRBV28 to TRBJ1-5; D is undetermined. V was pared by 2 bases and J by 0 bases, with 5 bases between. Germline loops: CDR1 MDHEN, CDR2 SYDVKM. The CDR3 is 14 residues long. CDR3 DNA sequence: TGTGCCAGCAGTTTAGAGGTTAGCAATCAGCCCCAGCATTTT. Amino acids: CASSLEVSNQPQHF.

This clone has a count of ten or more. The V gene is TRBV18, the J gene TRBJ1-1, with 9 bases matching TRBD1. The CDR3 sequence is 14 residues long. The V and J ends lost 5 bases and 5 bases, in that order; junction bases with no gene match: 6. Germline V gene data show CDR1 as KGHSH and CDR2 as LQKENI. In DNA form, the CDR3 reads TGTGCCAGCTCAGCGGGACAGGGAAAAACTGAAGCTTTCTTT. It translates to CASSAGQGKTEAFF. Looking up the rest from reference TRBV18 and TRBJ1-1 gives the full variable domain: NAGVMQNPRHLVRRRGQEARLRCSPMKGHSHVYWYRQLPEEGLKFMVYLQKENIIDESGMPKERFSAEFPKEGPSILRIQQVVRGDSAAYFCASSAGQGKTEAFFGQGTRLTVV.

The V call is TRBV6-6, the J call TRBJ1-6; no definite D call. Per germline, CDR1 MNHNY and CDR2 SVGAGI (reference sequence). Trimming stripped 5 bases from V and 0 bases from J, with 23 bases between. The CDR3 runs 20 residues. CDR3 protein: CASSPTPKSRLSSYNSPLHF. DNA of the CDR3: TGTGCCAGCAGTCCCACACCAAAATCACGACTAAGCTCCTATAATTCACCCCTCCACTTT.

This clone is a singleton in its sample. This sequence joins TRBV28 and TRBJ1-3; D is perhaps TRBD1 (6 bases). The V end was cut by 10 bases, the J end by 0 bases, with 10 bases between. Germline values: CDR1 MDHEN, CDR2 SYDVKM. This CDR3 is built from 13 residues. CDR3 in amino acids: CAIEDSSGNTIYF. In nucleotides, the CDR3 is TGTGCCATTGAGGACAGCTCTGGAAACACCATATATTTT.

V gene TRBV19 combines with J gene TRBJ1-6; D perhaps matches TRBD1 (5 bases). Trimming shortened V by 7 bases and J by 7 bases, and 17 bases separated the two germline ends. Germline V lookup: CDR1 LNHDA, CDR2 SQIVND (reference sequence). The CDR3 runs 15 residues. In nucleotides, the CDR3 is TGTGCCAGTACCCCTACGGGACTTAAGAATTCACCCCTCCACTTT. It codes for CASTPTGLKNSPLHF. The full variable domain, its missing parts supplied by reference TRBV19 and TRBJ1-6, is DGGITQSPKYLFRKEGQNVTLSCEQNLNHDAMYWYRQDPGQGLRLIYYSQIVNDFQKGDIAEGYSVSREKKESFPLTVTSAQKNPTAFYLCASTPTGLKNSPLHFGNGTRLTVT.

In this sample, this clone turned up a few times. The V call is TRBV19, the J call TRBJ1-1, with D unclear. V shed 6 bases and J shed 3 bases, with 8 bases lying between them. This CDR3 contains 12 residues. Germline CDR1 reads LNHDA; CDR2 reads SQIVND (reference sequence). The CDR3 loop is CASRSRYTEAFF. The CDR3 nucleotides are TGTGCCAGTAGAAGCCGGTACACTGAAGCTTTCTTT.

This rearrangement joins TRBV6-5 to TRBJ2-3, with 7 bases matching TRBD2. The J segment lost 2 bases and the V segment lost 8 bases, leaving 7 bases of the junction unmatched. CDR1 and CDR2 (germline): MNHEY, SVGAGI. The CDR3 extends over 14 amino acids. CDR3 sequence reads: CASRLAPSTDTQYF. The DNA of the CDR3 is TGTGCCAGCCGACTAGCCCCCTCCACAGATACGCAGTATTTT.

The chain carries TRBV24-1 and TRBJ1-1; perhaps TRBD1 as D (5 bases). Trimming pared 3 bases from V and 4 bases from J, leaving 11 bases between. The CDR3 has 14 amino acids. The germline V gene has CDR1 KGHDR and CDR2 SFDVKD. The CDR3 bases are TGTGCCACCAGTGATAGCCCGGGGGGCACTGAAGCTTTCTTT. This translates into CATSDSPGGTEAFF.

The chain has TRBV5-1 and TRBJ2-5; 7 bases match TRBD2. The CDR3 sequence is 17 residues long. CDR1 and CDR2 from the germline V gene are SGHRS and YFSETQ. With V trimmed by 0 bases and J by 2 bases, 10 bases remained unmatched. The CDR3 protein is CASSLGLSAGVQETQYF. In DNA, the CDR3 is TGCGCCAGCAGCTTGGGGTTATCGGCGGGGGTACAAGAGACCCAGTACTTC.

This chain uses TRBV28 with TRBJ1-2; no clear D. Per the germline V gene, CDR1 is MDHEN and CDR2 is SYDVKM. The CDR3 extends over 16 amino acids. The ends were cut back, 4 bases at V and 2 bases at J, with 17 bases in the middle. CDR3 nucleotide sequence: TGTGCCAGCAGTTACCCCCCGGGAGGGAGGAACTATGGCTACACCTTC. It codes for CASSYPPGGRNYGYTF.

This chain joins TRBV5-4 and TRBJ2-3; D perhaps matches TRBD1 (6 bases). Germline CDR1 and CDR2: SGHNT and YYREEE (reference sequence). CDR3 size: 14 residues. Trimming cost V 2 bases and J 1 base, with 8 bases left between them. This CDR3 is CASSFSGGTDTQYF. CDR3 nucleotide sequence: TGTGCCAGCAGCTTCTCAGGGGGCACAGATACGCAGTATTTT.

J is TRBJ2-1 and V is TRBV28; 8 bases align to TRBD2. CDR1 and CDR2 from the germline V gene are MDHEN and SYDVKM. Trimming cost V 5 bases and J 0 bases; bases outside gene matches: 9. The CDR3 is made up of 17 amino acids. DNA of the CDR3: TGTGCCAGCAGTACCTGGGCCGGGACTAGCTCCTACAATGAGCAGTTCTTC. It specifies CASSTWAGTSSYNEQFF.

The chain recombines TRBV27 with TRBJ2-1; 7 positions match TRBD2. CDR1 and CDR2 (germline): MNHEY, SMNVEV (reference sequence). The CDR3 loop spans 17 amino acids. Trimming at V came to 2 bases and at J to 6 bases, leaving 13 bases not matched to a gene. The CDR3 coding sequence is TGTGCCAGCAGTTTACTAACCCCTAAAGCGGGGAGCAATGAGCAGTTCTTC. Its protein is CASSLLTPKAGSNEQFF.

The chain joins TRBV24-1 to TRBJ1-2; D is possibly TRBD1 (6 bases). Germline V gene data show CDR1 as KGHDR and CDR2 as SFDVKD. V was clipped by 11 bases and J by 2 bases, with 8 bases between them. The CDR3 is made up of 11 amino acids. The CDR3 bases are TGTGCCAAAACAGGGAACTATGGCTACACCTTC. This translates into CAKTGNYGYTF.

The CDR3 reads CASASSGIEKLFF. The CDR3 region has the DNA TGTGCCAGCGCCTCATCAGGGATTGAAAAACTGTTTTTT. This chain connects TRBV28 to TRBJ1-4, with TRBD1 as a possible D gene (5 bases). The CDR3 has 13 amino acids. Trimming removed 8 bases from V and 7 bases from J, with 14 bases in between. From germline, CDR1 is MDHEN and CDR2 SYDVKM.

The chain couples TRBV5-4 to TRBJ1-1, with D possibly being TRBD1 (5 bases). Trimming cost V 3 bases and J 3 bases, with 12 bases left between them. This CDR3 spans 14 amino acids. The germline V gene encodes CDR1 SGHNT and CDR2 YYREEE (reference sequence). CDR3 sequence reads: CASSYPDRYTEAFF. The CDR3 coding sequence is TGTGCCAGCAGCTACCCCGACAGATACACTGAAGCTTTCTTT.

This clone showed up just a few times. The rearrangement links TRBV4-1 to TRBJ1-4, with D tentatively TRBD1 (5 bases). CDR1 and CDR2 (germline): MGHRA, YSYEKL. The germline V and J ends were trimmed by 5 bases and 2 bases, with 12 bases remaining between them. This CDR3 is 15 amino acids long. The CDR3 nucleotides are TGCGCCAGCAGCGCCCCAGGGAAGACTAATGAAAAACTGTTTTTT. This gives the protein CASSAPGKTNEKLFF.

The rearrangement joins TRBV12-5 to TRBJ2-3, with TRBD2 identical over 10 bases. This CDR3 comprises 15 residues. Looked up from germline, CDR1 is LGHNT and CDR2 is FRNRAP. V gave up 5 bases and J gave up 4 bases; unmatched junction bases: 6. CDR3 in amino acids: CASGPLAGVADTQYF. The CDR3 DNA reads TGTGCTAGTGGTCCTCTAGCGGGGGTAGCAGATACGCAGTATTTT.

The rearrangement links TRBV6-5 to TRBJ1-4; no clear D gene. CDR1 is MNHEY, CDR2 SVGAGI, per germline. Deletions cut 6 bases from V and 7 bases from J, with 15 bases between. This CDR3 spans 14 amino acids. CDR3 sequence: CASSPARRGEKLFF. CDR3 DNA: TGTGCCAGCAGCCCGGCCAGGCGGGGTGAAAAACTGTTTTTT.

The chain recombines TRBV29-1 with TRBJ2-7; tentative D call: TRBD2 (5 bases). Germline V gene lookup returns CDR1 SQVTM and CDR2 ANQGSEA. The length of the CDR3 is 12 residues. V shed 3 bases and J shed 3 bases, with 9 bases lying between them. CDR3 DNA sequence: TGCAGCGTTGATTACGGAGGCTACGAGCAGTACTTC. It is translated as CSVDYGGYEQYF.

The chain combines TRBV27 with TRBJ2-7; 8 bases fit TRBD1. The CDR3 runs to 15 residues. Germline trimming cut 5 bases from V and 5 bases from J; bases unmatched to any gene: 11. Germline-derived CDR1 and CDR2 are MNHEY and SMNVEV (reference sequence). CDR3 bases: TGTGCCAGCAGTCGCACCGGGACAGGTACTCACGAGCAGTACTTC. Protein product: CASSRTGTGTHEQYF.

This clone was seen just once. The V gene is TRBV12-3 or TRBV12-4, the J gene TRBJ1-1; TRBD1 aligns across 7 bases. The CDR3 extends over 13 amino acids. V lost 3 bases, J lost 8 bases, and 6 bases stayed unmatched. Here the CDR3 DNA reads TGTGCCAGCAGTTTCCCCGTGACAGGGGAAGCTTTCTTT. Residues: CASSFPVTGEAFF.

The CDR3 DNA sequence: TGTGCCAGCTCACCACCTAGCGGGGGGGCCGGAGAGCAGTTCTTC. It translates to CASSPPSGGAGEQFF. V gene TRBV18 combines with J gene TRBJ2-1, with 11 bases matching TRBD2. Per the germline V gene, CDR1 is KGHSH and CDR2 is LQKENI. There are 15 residues in the CDR3. J gave up 10 bases and V 0 bases, and 5 bases lay outside the gene matches.

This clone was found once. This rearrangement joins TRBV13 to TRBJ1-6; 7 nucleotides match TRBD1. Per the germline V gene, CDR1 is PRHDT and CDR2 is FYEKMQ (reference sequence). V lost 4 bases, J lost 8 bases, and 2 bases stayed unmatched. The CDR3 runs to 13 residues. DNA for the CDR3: TGTGCCAGCAGCTCTGACAGGGATTCACCCCTCCACTTT. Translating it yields CASSSDRDSPLHF.

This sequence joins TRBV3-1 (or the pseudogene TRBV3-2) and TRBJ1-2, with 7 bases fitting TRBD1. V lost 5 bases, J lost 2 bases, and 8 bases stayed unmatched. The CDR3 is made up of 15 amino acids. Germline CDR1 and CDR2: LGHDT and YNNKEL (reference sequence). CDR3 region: CASSVDDRDNYGYTF. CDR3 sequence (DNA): TGTGCCAGCAGCGTAGACGACAGGGACAACTATGGCTACACCTTC.

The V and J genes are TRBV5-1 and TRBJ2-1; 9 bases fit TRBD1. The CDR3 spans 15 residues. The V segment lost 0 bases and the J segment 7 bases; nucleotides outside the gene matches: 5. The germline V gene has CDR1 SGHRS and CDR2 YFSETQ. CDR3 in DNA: TGCGCCAGCAGCTTGGTGGGACAGGGAAGTAATGAGCAGTTCTTC. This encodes CASSLVGQGSNEQFF.